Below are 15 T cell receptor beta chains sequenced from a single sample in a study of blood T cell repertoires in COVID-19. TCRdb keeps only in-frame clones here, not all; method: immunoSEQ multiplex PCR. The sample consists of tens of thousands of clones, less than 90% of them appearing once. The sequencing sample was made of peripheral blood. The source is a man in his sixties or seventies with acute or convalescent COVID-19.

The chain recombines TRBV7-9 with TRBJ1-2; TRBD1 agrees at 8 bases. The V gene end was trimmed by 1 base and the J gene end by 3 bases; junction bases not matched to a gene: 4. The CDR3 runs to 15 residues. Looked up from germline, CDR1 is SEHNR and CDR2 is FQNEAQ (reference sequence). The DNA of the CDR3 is TGTGCCAGCAGCTTAGGGCAGGGGGCTGACTATGGCTACACCTTC. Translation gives CASSLGQGADYGYTF.

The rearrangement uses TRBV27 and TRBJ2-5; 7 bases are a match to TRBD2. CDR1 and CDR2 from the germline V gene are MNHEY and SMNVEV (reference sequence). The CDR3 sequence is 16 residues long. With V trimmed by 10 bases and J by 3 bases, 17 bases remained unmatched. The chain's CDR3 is CATSAGSLFGEETQYF. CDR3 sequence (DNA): TGTGCCACCTCAGCGGGATCCCTCTTTGGGGAAGAGACCCAGTACTTC.

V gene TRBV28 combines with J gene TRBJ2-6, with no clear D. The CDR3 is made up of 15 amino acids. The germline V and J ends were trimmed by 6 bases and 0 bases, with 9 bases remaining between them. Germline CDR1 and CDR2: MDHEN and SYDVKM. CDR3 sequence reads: CASSSTRSGANVLTF. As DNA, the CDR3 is TGTGCCAGCAGCTCGACACGCTCTGGGGCCAACGTCCTGACTTTC.

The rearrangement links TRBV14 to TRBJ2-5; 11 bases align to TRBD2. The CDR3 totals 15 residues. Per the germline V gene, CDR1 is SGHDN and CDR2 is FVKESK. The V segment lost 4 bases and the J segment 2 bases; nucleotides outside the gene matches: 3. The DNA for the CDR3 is TGTGCCAGCAGCCGCACTAGCGGGGGACAAGAGACCCAGTACTTC. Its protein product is CASSRTSGGQETQYF.

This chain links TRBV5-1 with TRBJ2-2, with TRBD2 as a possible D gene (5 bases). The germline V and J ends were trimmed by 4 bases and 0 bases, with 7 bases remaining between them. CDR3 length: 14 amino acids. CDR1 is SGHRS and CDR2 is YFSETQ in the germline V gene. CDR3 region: CASSLGTNTGELFF. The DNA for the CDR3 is TGCGCCAGCAGCCTCGGGACGAACACCGGGGAGCTGTTTTTT. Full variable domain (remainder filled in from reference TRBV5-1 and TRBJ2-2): KAGVTQTPRYLIKTRGQQVTLSCSPISGHRSVSWYQQTPGQGLQFLFEYFSETQRNKGNFPGRFSGRQFSNSRSEMNVSTLELGDSALYLCASSLGTNTGELFFGEGSRLTVL.

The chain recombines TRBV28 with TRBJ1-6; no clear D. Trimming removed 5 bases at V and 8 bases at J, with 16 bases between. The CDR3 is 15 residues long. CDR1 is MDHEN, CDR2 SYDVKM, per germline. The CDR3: CASSLPGLRDSPLHF. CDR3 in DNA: TGTGCCAGCAGTCTCCCAGGACTAAGGGATTCACCCCTCCACTTT.

In DNA, the CDR3 is TGTGCCAGCAGTGGGCTTTTAGGGTTTATAGCGGATCAGCCCCAGCATTTT. Residues: CASSGLLGFIADQPQHF. This sequence joins TRBV6-1 and TRBJ1-5; no clear D. CDR3 length: 17 residues. V gave up 4 bases and J gave up 5 bases, with 21 bases separating them. The V gene's germline CDR1 is MNHNS and CDR2 SASEGT.

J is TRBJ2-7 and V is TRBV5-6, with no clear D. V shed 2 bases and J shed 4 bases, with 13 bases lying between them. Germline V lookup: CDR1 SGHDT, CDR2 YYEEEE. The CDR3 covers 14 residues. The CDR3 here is CASSLNGVRYEQYF. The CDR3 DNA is TGTGCCAGCAGCTTAAACGGTGTTCGGTACGAGCAGTACTTC.

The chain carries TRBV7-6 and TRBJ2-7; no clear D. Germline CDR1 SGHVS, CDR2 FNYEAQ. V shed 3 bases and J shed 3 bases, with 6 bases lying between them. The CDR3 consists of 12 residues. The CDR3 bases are TGTGCCAGCAGCTTGCGCGGCTACGAGCAGTACTTC. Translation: CASSLRGYEQYF.

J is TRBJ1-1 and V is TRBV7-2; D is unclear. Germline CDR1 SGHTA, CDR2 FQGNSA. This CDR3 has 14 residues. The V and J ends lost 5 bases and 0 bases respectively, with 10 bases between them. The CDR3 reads CASSVTPMNTEAFF. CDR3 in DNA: TGTGCCAGCAGCGTCACACCGATGAACACTGAAGCTTTCTTT.

The CDR3 sequence: CASDSGEGGETQYF. For the CDR3, the DNA is TGTGCCAGTGATAGCGGGGAAGGAGGGGAGACCCAGTACTTC. The chain has TRBV6-5 and TRBJ2-5; 8 positions match TRBD2. The germline V gene has CDR1 MNHEY and CDR2 SVGAGI. With 9 bases clipped from V and 5 bases from J, the junction kept 11 bases outside the gene matches. The CDR3 runs to 14 residues.

The CDR3 spells CASSFYRQGSGSGNTIYF. The CDR3 DNA reads as TGTGCCAGCAGCTTCTACCGACAGGGAAGTGGGTCTGGAAACACCATATATTTT. The chain is built from TRBV7-2 and TRBJ1-3, with TRBD1 identical over 7 bases. The CDR3 has 18 amino acids. After removal of 3 bases from V and 1 base from J, the junction contained 12 bases not matched to a gene. Germline V gene lookup returns CDR1 SGHTA and CDR2 FQGNSA.

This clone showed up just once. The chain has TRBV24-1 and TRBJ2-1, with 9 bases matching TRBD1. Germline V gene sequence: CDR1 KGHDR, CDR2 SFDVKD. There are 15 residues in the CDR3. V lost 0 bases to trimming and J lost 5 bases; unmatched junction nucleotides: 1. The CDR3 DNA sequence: TGTGCCACCAGTGATTTGAGGACAGGGGACAATGAGCAGTTCTTC. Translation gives CATSDLRTGDNEQFF.

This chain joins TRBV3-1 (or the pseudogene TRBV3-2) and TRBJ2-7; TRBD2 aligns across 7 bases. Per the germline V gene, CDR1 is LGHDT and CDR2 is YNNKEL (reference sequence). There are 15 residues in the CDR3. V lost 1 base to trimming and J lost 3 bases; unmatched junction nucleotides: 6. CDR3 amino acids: CASSQGREGFYEQYF. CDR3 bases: TGTGCCAGCAGCCAAGGGAGGGAGGGCTTCTACGAGCAGTACTTC.

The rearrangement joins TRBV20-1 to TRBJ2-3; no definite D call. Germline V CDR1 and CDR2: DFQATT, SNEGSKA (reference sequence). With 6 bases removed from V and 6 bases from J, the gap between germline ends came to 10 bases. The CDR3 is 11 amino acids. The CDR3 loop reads CSANLVDTQYF. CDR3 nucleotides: TGCAGTGCGAATTTAGTGGATACGCAGTATTTT.